These 30 T cell receptor beta chains were sequenced from one sample in a study of OX40 agonist ivuxolimab in advanced cancers. The data were produced by immunoSEQ multiplex PCR, yet TCRdb's version contains in-frame clones alone and is incomplete. The repertoire holds around 82,000 clones, with around 90% as singletons. This sample comprised CD4+ or CD8+ T cells sorted from blood, obtained in a trial of the OX40 agonist ivuxolimab. These receptors were taken from an adult with an advanced solid tumor such as melanoma, head and neck, liver or kidney cancer.

This chain links TRBV5-4 with TRBJ1-2; 8 bases agree with TRBD1. Germline-derived CDR1 and CDR2 are SGHNT and YYREEE (reference sequence). V was clipped by 3 bases and J by 2 bases; unmatched bases: 3. This CDR3 spans 14 amino acids. The CDR3 sequence is CASSSRGQNYGYTF. The CDR3 DNA reads as TGTGCCAGCAGCTCCAGGGGGCAGAACTATGGCTACACCTTC.

This sequence joins TRBV2 and TRBJ1-6, with a weak D call TRBD1 (6 bases). Germline CDR1 reads SNHLY; CDR2 reads FYNNEI. The CDR3 extends over 14 amino acids. V was pared by 3 bases and J by 7 bases, with 10 bases between. The CDR3 loop reads CASSERTANSPLHF. In DNA form, the CDR3 reads TGTGCCAGCAGTGAGAGGACAGCGAATTCACCCCTCCACTTT. The full variable domain, its missing parts supplied by reference TRBV2 and TRBJ1-6, is EPEVTQTPSHQVTQMGQEVILRCVPISNHLYFYWYRQILGQKVEFLVSFYNNEISEKSEIFDDQFSVERPDGSNFTLKIRSTKLEDSAMYFCASSERTANSPLHFGNGTRLTVT.

This clone was counted only a few times. This sequence joins TRBV7-8 and TRBJ1-2; possible D gene TRBD1, 5 bases. The CDR3 extends over 13 amino acids. The germline gives CDR1 SGHVS, CDR2 FQNEAQ. V lost 6 bases and J 5 bases, leaving 13 bases between the germline ends. Here the CDR3 reads CASRRGVRYGYTF. CDR3 nucleotides: TGTGCCAGCAGGCGGGGGGTGCGGTATGGCTACACCTTC. Full variable domain (outside the CDR3, taken from reference TRBV7-8 and TRBJ1-2): GAGVSQSPRYKVAKRGQDVALRCDPISGHVSLFWYQQALGQGPEFLTYFQNEAQLDKSGLPSDRFFAERPEGSVSTLKIQRTQQEDSAVYLCASRRGVRYGYTFGSGTRLTVV.

This rearrangement joins TRBV6-1 to TRBJ1-6; TRBD1 is a possible D gene (6 bases). Per the germline V gene, CDR1 is MNHNS and CDR2 is SASEGT. The CDR3 runs 16 residues. The V end was cut by 4 bases, the J end by 13 bases, with 23 bases between. The CDR3 region has the DNA TGTGCCAGCAGTGCCACGGAGGGGGGGGCCGGGGTGCCCCTCCACTTT. Its protein product is CASSATEGGAGVPLHF.

With regard to this clone: The conserved phenylalanine or tryptophan is not found at the CDR3 terminus, so this likely reflects a read error. This chain uses TRBV18 with TRBJ1-6; unclear D gene. Per the germline V gene, CDR1 is KGHSH and CDR2 is LQKENI. The CDR3 runs 17 residues. V was trimmed by 1 base and J by 5 bases, leaving 15 bases between them. CDR3 amino acids: CASSPRSVQQHNSPLHL. The CDR3 region has the DNA TGTGCCAGCTCACCACGGTCCGTACAGCAGCATAATTCACCCCTCCACCTT.

The rearrangement links TRBV7-2 to TRBJ2-5; 7 bases match TRBD2. Trimming removed 11 bases from V and 5 bases from J; junction bases left unmatched: 8. Per the germline V gene, CDR1 is SGHTA and CDR2 is FQGNSA. The CDR3 is made up of 12 amino acids. The CDR3 protein is CAVQRGVETQYF. The CDR3 DNA reads as TGTGCCGTTCAGCGGGGAGTGGAGACCCAGTACTTC.

The J gene is TRBJ2-7, the V gene TRBV7-2; no reliable D call. The CDR3 consists of 14 residues. CDR1 and CDR2 (germline): SGHTA, FQGNSA. V lost 1 base to trimming and J lost 0 bases, with 7 bases between them. CDR3 protein: CASSLGTSSYEQYF. DNA of the CDR3: TGTGCCAGCAGCTTAGGCACCAGCTCCTACGAGCAGTACTTC.

The rearrangement joins TRBV9 to TRBJ2-7; 8 bases fit TRBD1. Trimming took 0 bases from V and 5 from J; bases not matched to a gene: 7. The CDR3 consists of 15 residues. CDR1 and CDR2 from the germline V gene are SGDLS and YYNGEE. In DNA form, the CDR3 reads TGTGCCAGCAGCGTAGACCGACAGGGGTTCCACGAGCAGTACTTC. This gives the protein CASSVDRQGFHEQYF.

The chain combines TRBV19 with TRBJ1-2; D gene ambiguous. Germline V CDR1 and CDR2: LNHDA, SQIVND (reference sequence). V lost 6 bases, J lost 4 bases, and 15 bases lay in between. The CDR3 is made up of 14 amino acids. DNA of the CDR3: TGTGCCAGTAGGGTCCCGGCCGGCCTCTATGGCTACACCTTC. Encoded protein: CASRVPAGLYGYTF. Supplemented by reference TRBV19 and TRBJ1-2, the full variable domain reads DGGITQSPKYLFRKEGQNVTLSCEQNLNHDAMYWYRQDPGQGLRLIYYSQIVNDFQKGDIAEGYSVSREKKESFPLTVTSAQKNPTAFYLCASRVPAGLYGYTFGSGTRLTVV.

The chain recombines TRBV5-1 with TRBJ1-2, with D maybe TRBD1 (5 bases). Trimming cost V 4 bases and J 8 bases, with 15 bases left between them. The germline V gene encodes CDR1 SGHRS and CDR2 YFSETQ. CDR3 size: 13 residues. The CDR3 here is CASSGGVYDGYTF. The DNA of the CDR3 is TGCGCCAGCAGCGGGGGGGTGTATGACGGCTACACCTTC.

The rearrangement links TRBV7-6 to TRBJ2-7; D perhaps matches TRBD2 (5 bases). Germline V gives CDR1 SGHVS, CDR2 FNYEAQ. This CDR3 has 15 residues. V lost 4 bases and J 5 bases, leaving 18 bases between the germline ends. The CDR3 loop reads CASSSTGINPNEQYF. CDR3 in DNA: TGTGCCAGCAGCTCCACCGGGATCAACCCTAACGAGCAGTACTTC.

V gene TRBV7-8 combines with J gene TRBJ2-3; D remains ambiguous. The V end lost 5 bases, the J end lost 6 bases, and 6 bases lay between the germline ends. Germline-derived CDR1 and CDR2 are SGHVS and FQNEAQ. This CDR3 contains 11 residues. The CDR3 DNA reads TGTGCCAGCAGCCGGGCCGATACGCAGTATTTT. Translated, it gives CASSRADTQYF.

In DNA form, the CDR3 reads TGTGCCAGCAGGGCCGATTGGACCTACAATGAGCAGTTCTTC. The encoded protein is CASRADWTYNEQFF. The chain is built from TRBV6-5 and TRBJ2-1; D is unresolved. CDR1 MNHEY and CDR2 SVGAGI come from the germline V gene. CDR3 length equals 14 residues. V was trimmed by 6 bases and J by 2 bases, leaving 11 bases between them.

On this clone: This specimen includes other DNA sequences encoding the same CDR3. The chain employs TRBV6-6 and TRBJ2-2; D unclear. Germline V gene lookup returns CDR1 MNHNY and CDR2 SVGAGI (reference sequence). Trimming took 4 bases from V and 3 from J, leaving 6 bases between them. This CDR3 has 13 residues. The CDR3 sequence: CASSSTDTGELFF. CDR3 coding DNA: TGTGCCAGCAGTTCGACGGACACCGGGGAGCTGTTTTTT.

This clone was seen just once. The V call is TRBV28, the J call TRBJ1-1, with unresolved D. V was trimmed by 10 bases and J by 0 bases, leaving 12 bases between them. The CDR3 has 13 residues. CDR1 is MDHEN, CDR2 SYDVKM, per germline. This CDR3 is CATARQVNTEAFF. DNA of the CDR3: TGTGCCACCGCGCGGCAGGTGAACACTGAAGCTTTCTTT.

The chain is built from TRBV18 and TRBJ2-2; no clear D. The germline gives CDR1 KGHSH, CDR2 LQKENI. V dropped 8 bases and J dropped 3 bases, with 13 bases sitting between them. The CDR3 totals 14 residues. The CDR3 DNA reads as TGTGCCAGCGCGCTAGGAAGGGACACCGGGGAGCTGTTTTTT. It codes for CASALGRDTGELFF.

The chain recombines TRBV4-1 with TRBJ1-1, with 11 bases identical to TRBD1. V was clipped by 6 bases and J by 4 bases; unmatched bases: 1. Germline-derived CDR1 and CDR2 are MGHRA and YSYEKL. The length of the CDR3 is 13 residues. The CDR3 loop reads CASRGTGGTEAFF. CDR3 nucleotide sequence: TGCGCCAGCAGGGGGACAGGGGGCACTGAAGCTTTCTTT.

The rearrangement joins TRBV6-1 to TRBJ1-5, with unresolved D. V was pared by 8 bases and J by 0 bases, with 14 bases between. The CDR3 is 15 amino acids. Germline V gene lookup returns CDR1 MNHNS and CDR2 SASEGT. CDR3 bases: TGTGCCAGCCTATTAAACGTGTATAGCAATCAGCCCCAGCATTTT. It codes for CASLLNVYSNQPQHF.

Remarks on this clone: Because it lacks the conserved phenylalanine or tryptophan at the end, this CDR3 is likely a read error. This sequence joins TRBV4-2 and TRBJ1-6; D not certain. Between the trimmed V and J ends, which lost 0 bases and 4 bases, there was a span of 7 bases. Germline CDR1 reads LGHNA; CDR2 reads YNFKEQ. CDR3 length: 15 residues. This chain's CDR3 is CASSQDAGYNSPLHL. The CDR3 nucleotides read TGTGCCAGCAGCCAAGACGCGGGGTATAATTCACCCCTCCACCTT.

The chain employs TRBV4-2 and TRBJ2-3; D unclear. V dropped 4 bases and J dropped 3 bases, with 8 bases sitting between them. The CDR3 is 13 residues long. CDR1 and CDR2 from the germline V gene are LGHNA and YNFKEQ. In DNA, the CDR3 is TGTGCCAGCAGCCGAACCACTACAGATACGCAGTATTTT. Its protein is CASSRTTTDTQYF.

The rearrangement joins TRBV19 to TRBJ1-2, with D hard to call. The germline CDR1 and CDR2 sequences are LNHDA and SQIVND (reference sequence). Trimming removed 5 bases at V and 7 bases at J, with 17 bases between. The CDR3 consists of 14 residues. In nucleotides, the CDR3 is TGTGCCAGTAGTCCCACCGGAAGTCGCATTGGCTACACCTTC. Residues: CASSPTGSRIGYTF.

V and J are TRBV19 and TRBJ1-5; TRBD1 is a possible D gene (5 bases). This CDR3 contains 14 residues. V was shortened by 6 bases and J by 7 bases, with 16 bases between the two germline ends. The germline V gene encodes CDR1 LNHDA and CDR2 SQIVND (reference sequence). The CDR3 nucleotides read TGTGCCAGTAGACATGACAGACCCGAACAGCCCCAGCATTTT. Its translation: CASRHDRPEQPQHF.

J is TRBJ2-5 and V is TRBV5-5; 9 bases are shared with TRBD1. The J call may be mistaken, given a closer DNA end match to TRBJ2-7. Germline-derived CDR1 and CDR2 are SGHKS and YYEKEE (reference sequence). The CDR3 extends over 18 amino acids. The CDR3 DNA reads TGTGCCAGCAGCTTGGCGGAGGGGACAGGGTTTCCCTACTACGAGCAGTACTTC. As protein: CASSLAEGTGFPYYEQYF.

The chain joins TRBV7-2 to TRBJ2-1, with unresolved D. The CDR3 length is 14 residues. Germline CDR1 SGHTA, CDR2 FQGNSA. The V end lost 1 base, the J end lost 0 bases, and 4 bases lay between the germline ends. The CDR3 region is CASSLESSYNEQFF. The DNA for the CDR3 is TGTGCCAGCAGCTTAGAGAGCTCCTACAATGAGCAGTTCTTC.

The chain links TRBV7-8 to TRBJ1-2, with 7 bases lining up with TRBD1. CDR1 is SGHVS, CDR2 FQNEAQ, per germline. Trimming at V came to 5 bases and at J to 5 bases, leaving 8 bases not matched to a gene. The CDR3 has 14 amino acids. The CDR3 here is CASSQLAQGYGYTF. CDR3 in DNA: TGTGCCAGCAGCCAGTTAGCACAGGGGTATGGCTACACCTTC.

This clone occurred once. The chain employs TRBV6-6 and TRBJ1-1; D not resolved. The ends were cut back, 6 bases at V and 4 bases at J, with 12 bases in the middle. CDR1 is MNHNY and CDR2 is SVGAGI in the germline V gene (reference sequence). CDR3 length equals 13 residues. The CDR3 nucleotides read TGTGCCAGCAGACCTATTTTCTCCACTGAAGCTTTCTTT. This translates into CASRPIFSTEAFF.

The chain couples TRBV5-1 to TRBJ2-3; D remains unclear. CDR1 and CDR2 from the germline V gene are SGHRS and YFSETQ. This CDR3 has 15 amino acids. The V end was cut by 0 bases, the J end by 2 bases, with 10 bases between. This CDR3 reads CASSLGGAFTDTQYF. CDR3 in DNA: TGCGCCAGCAGCTTGGGCGGAGCTTTCACAGATACGCAGTATTTT.

The V call is TRBV5-1, the J call TRBJ2-7, with D unclear. The CDR3 runs 14 residues. From germline, CDR1 is SGHRS and CDR2 YFSETQ. Trimming stripped 2 bases from V and 0 bases from J, with 9 bases between. Written as DNA, the CDR3 is TGCGCCAGCAGCTTAGGAGTGAACTCCTACGAGCAGTACTTC. Encoded protein: CASSLGVNSYEQYF.

The chain employs TRBV7-2 and TRBJ1-1, with a possible D match to TRBD1 (5 bases). V was clipped by 5 bases and J by 2 bases, with 15 bases between them. The CDR3 covers 15 residues. The germline V gene has CDR1 SGHTA and CDR2 FQGNSA. The CDR3 loop is CASSPRQILNTEAFF. CDR3 DNA sequence: TGTGCCAGCAGCCCGCGACAGATCCTTAACACTGAAGCTTTCTTT.

V is TRBV11-2 and J is TRBJ1-1; no definite D call. The V and J ends lost 5 bases and 11 bases respectively, with 21 bases between them. This CDR3 has 14 amino acids. Germline V gives CDR1 SGHAT, CDR2 FQNNGV. CDR3 sequence: CASSPSDRAGWAFF. For the CDR3, the DNA is TGTGCCAGCAGCCCCTCTGACCGGGCAGGCTGGGCTTTCTTT.